A single sample gave rise to the 29 T cell receptor beta chains below, sequenced in a study of response to subunit inactivated influenza vaccine. In TCRdb, the RT-PCR reads were re-called with MiXCR into one record per CDR3 protein. The sample includes approximately 290,000 distinct CDR3 sequences, around 22% of them seen just once. This sample comprised PBMCs from blood, obtained less than 22 months after vaccination. The receptors were sampled from a man between 45 and 75 years old who received an inactivated influenza vaccine.

This clonotype was recorded a few times. This chain links TRBV12-3 or TRBV12-4 with TRBJ1-2; D is uncertain. The CDR3 runs 13 residues. V lost 4 bases, J lost 7 bases, and 13 bases lay in between. The CDR3 bases are TGTGCCAGCAGTTACTCGGGCTCTTCTGGCTACACCTTC. The encoded protein is CASSYSGSSGYTF.

The chain uses TRBV23-1 and TRBJ2-3, with 9 bases fitting TRBD2. TRBV23-1 is designated an ORF whose function remains uncertain. Losses at the gene ends were 2 bases for V and 2 bases for J; bases not matched to a gene: 11. The CDR3 runs 18 residues. The CDR3 loop reads CASSQSLAGEGDTDTQYF. The CDR3 nucleotides are TGCGCCAGCAGTCAAAGCTTAGCGGGAGAGGGGGACACAGATACGCAGTATTTT.

This chain joins TRBV18 and TRBJ2-1, with D unresolved. The CDR3 runs to 13 residues. The germline gives CDR1 KGHSH, CDR2 LQKENI. The V and J ends lost 3 bases and 2 bases respectively, with 5 bases between them. The CDR3 is CASSPVAYNEQFF. Here the CDR3 DNA reads TGTGCCAGCTCACCGGTGGCCTACAATGAGCAGTTCTTC.

Only a few counts were recorded for this clonotype. CDR3 sequence reads: CANSDGANYGYTF. DNA for the CDR3: TGTGCCAACTCGGACGGAGCTAACTATGGCTACACCTTC. The chain uses TRBV7-9 and TRBJ1-2, with D hard to call. The germline gives CDR1 SEHNR, CDR2 FQNEAQ (reference sequence). Trimming removed 10 bases from V and 0 bases from J, with 12 bases in between. This CDR3 has 13 amino acids. The full variable domain, with the rest looked up from reference TRBV7-9 and TRBJ1-2, is DTGVSQNPRHKITKRGQNVTFRCDPISEHNRLYWYRQTLGQGPEFLTYFQNEAQLEKSRLLSDRFSAERPKGSFSTLEIQRTEQGDSAMYLCANSDGANYGYTFGSGTRLTVV.

Ten or more counts support this clonotype. The chain has TRBV25-1 and TRBJ1-1; D perhaps matches TRBD1 (5 bases). The CDR3 covers 15 residues. Germline values: CDR1 MGHDK, CDR2 SYGVNS. Trimming left V 2 bases short and J 4 bases short, with 14 bases between. This chain's CDR3 is CASSEAGFLGTEAFF. The CDR3 DNA follows: TGTGCCAGCAGTGAAGCAGGGTTTCTCGGCACTGAAGCTTTCTTT.

This clonotype was recorded many times. V usage is TRBV4-3 and J usage is TRBJ1-3; possibly TRBD1 for D (6 bases). CDR1 is LGHNA and CDR2 is YSLEER in the germline V gene. CDR3 length: 17 amino acids. V lost 1 base to trimming and J lost 4 bases, with 17 bases between them. CDR3: CASSQAIPGAAGNTIYF. The CDR3 nucleotides are TGCGCCAGCAGCCAAGCAATTCCAGGGGCGGCGGGAAACACCATATATTTT.

The V and J genes are TRBV20-1 and TRBJ2-1, with 11 nucleotides matching TRBD2. CDR3 length equals 14 residues. Looked up from germline, CDR1 is DFQATT and CDR2 is SNEGSKA (reference sequence). The V and J ends lost 2 bases and 4 bases, in that order; junction bases with no gene match: 1. The CDR3 loop is CSARLAGGYNEQFF. The CDR3 nucleotides read TGCAGTGCTAGACTAGCGGGGGGATACAATGAGCAGTTCTTC.

The chain joins TRBV18 to TRBJ2-1; weak D call: TRBD2 (7 bases). The V gene lost 1 base and the J gene lost 5 bases, with 18 bases spanning the gap. Germline CDR1 reads KGHSH; CDR2 reads LQKENI. The CDR3 loop spans 17 amino acids. Here the CDR3 reads CASSPLVIAGANNEQFF. Written as DNA, the CDR3 is TGTGCCAGCTCACCACTAGTCATCGCGGGGGCCAACAATGAGCAGTTCTTC.

This clonotype was observed a few times. V and J are TRBV4-2 and TRBJ2-5; 7 positions agree with TRBD2. Trimming cost V 6 bases and J 5 bases; bases outside gene matches: 9. Germline V gives CDR1 LGHNA, CDR2 YNFKEQ. This CDR3 has 14 amino acids. This chain's CDR3 is CASSAAGVGETQYF. As DNA, the CDR3 is TGTGCCAGCAGTGCGGCGGGAGTGGGGGAGACCCAGTACTTC.

This chain joins TRBV29-1 and TRBJ2-7, with a possible D match to TRBD2 (5 bases). The CDR3 extends over 12 amino acids. The germline V and J ends were trimmed by 4 bases and 3 bases, with 10 bases remaining between them. In germline, CDR1 is SQVTM, CDR2 ANQGSEA. The CDR3 protein is CSVVVGVYEQYF. The CDR3 nucleotides are TGCAGCGTTGTTGTCGGGGTCTACGAGCAGTACTTC.

The chain combines TRBV29-1 with TRBJ1-1; possible D gene TRBD1, 6 bases. The CDR3 spans 13 residues. The V and J ends lost 3 bases and 5 bases respectively, with 13 bases between them. Germline CDR1 reads SQVTM; CDR2 reads ANQGSEA. CDR3 coding DNA: TGCAGCGTTGATCGGGGGGCAGGGACTGAAGCTTTCTTT. Translating it yields CSVDRGAGTEAFF.

The V gene is TRBV2, the J gene TRBJ2-7, with TRBD1 identical over 8 bases. With 3 bases clipped from V and 4 bases from J, the junction kept 2 bases outside the gene matches. The CDR3 has 13 amino acids. The germline V gene has CDR1 SNHLY and CDR2 FYNNEI. The CDR3 here is CASSEQGAYEQYF. CDR3 DNA: TGTGCCAGCAGTGAGCAGGGGGCATACGAGCAGTACTTC.

The chain combines TRBV5-6 with TRBJ2-7; 15 bases are shared with TRBD2. This CDR3 is built from 16 residues. Germline CDR1 SGHDT, CDR2 YYEEEE. The V segment lost 7 bases and the J segment 0 bases; nucleotides outside the gene matches: 5. The chain's CDR3 is CASGLAGGPSSYEQYF. The CDR3 DNA is TGTGCCAGCGGACTAGCGGGAGGGCCAAGCTCCTACGAGCAGTACTTC.

The rearrangement links TRBV11-2 to TRBJ2-1, with 10 bases matching TRBD2. This CDR3 comprises 15 residues. With V trimmed by 4 bases and J by 6 bases, 6 bases remained unmatched. Germline CDR1 reads SGHAT; CDR2 reads FQNNGV. Here the CDR3 DNA reads TGTGCCAGCAGCTATCTAGCGGGAGAAAGCAATGAGCAGTTCTTC. This encodes CASSYLAGESNEQFF.

This chain uses TRBV29-1 with TRBJ2-3; D is unclear. Trimming took 4 bases from V and 4 from J, leaving 6 bases between them. The CDR3 spans 11 residues. Looked up from germline, CDR1 is SQVTM and CDR2 is ANQGSEA. The DNA for the CDR3 is TGCAGCGTTGTCCGTGCAGATACGCAGTATTTT. This gives the protein CSVVRADTQYF.

This rearrangement joins TRBV28 to TRBJ2-2, with D perhaps assigned TRBD1 or TRBD2 (5 bases each). The CDR3 loop spans 15 amino acids. V lost 7 bases and J 5 bases, leaving 17 bases between the germline ends. The germline gives CDR1 MDHEN, CDR2 SYDVKM. DNA of the CDR3: TGTGCCAGCATCTTGGGTGGGGGTTTGACCGGGGAGCTGTTTTTT. Translating it yields CASILGGGLTGELFF.

The J gene is TRBJ1-5, the V gene TRBV29-1, with D tentatively TRBD1 (6 bases). The CDR3 extends over 12 amino acids. From germline, CDR1 is SQVTM and CDR2 ANQGSEA. Deletions cut 5 bases from V and 5 bases from J, with 10 bases between. In DNA, the CDR3 is TGCAGCGTTCGGGCAGGGGATCAGCCCCAGCATTTT. Translating gives CSVRAGDQPQHF.

This clonotype was counted a few times. This CDR3 is CASSLGVFQPQHF. The CDR3 coding sequence is TGTGCCAGCAGTTTAGGGGTTTTCCAGCCCCAGCATTTT. The V call is TRBV28, the J call TRBJ1-5, with unresolved D. Trimming removed 2 bases from V and 7 bases from J, with 9 bases in between. This CDR3 spans 13 amino acids. Per the germline V gene, CDR1 is MDHEN and CDR2 is SYDVKM.

There are many counts of this clonotype. The rearrangement links TRBV5-1 to TRBJ2-2; D not certain. Germline CDR1 is SGHRS and CDR2 is YFSETQ. The CDR3 has 15 amino acids. With 0 bases removed from V and 0 bases from J, the gap between germline ends came to 6 bases. In DNA form, the CDR3 reads TGCGCCAGCAGCTTGGAGGCAGCGAACACCGGGGAGCTGTTTTTT. It specifies CASSLEAANTGELFF.

There are a few counts of this clonotype. DNA of the CDR3: TGCAGTGCTAGCGGGAGGGCCAGGGAGACCCAGTACTTC. Translated, it gives CSASGRARETQYF. The J gene is TRBJ2-5, the V gene TRBV20-1, with 8 bases aligning to TRBD2. The J segment lost 5 bases and the V segment lost 3 bases, leaving 5 bases of the junction unmatched. The length of the CDR3 is 13 residues. Germline CDR1 DFQATT, CDR2 SNEGSKA (reference sequence).

This clonotype came up many times. The chain has TRBV20-1 and TRBJ2-5; 11 bases map to TRBD2. The CDR3 consists of 16 residues. Trimming cost V 6 bases and J 3 bases; bases outside gene matches: 12. Germline V CDR1 and CDR2: DFQATT, SNEGSKA (reference sequence). CDR3 bases: TGCAGTGCGGCGCGTCATTTGGGACTAGCGGAAGAGACCCAGTACTTC. Translating it yields CSAARHLGLAEETQYF.

This clonotype was counted a few times. The rearrangement links TRBV4-3 to TRBJ1-4, with TRBD1 as a possible D gene (5 bases). The ends were cut back, 1 base at V and 0 bases at J, with 18 bases in the middle. Looked up from germline, CDR1 is LGHNA and CDR2 is YSLEER. There are 19 residues in the CDR3. CDR3 sequence reads: CASSQGRYRGVATNEKLFF. In DNA, the CDR3 is TGCGCCAGCAGCCAAGGTCGCTACAGAGGGGTTGCAACTAATGAAAAACTGTTTTTT.

The gene calls are TRBV3-1 and TRBJ2-1; D may be TRBD2 (5 bases). The CDR3 length is 14 residues. CDR1 and CDR2 (germline): LGHDT, YNNKEL (reference sequence). Trimming shortened V by 4 bases and J by 2 bases, and 9 bases separated the two germline ends. The CDR3 bases are TGTGCCAGCAGCCCCCCCGGGACCTACAATGAGCAGTTCTTC. Protein product: CASSPPGTYNEQFF.

V and J are TRBV9 and TRBJ2-5; the D is unclear. With 5 bases removed from V and 5 bases from J, the gap between germline ends came to 10 bases. Germline loops: CDR1 SGDLS, CDR2 YYNGEE. The CDR3 has 12 residues. CDR3 nucleotides: TGTGCCAGCAGTGATTTTGGGGAGACCCAGTACTTC. It translates to CASSDFGETQYF.

The chain employs TRBV29-1 and TRBJ2-2; D is perhaps TRBD1 or TRBD2 (6 bases each). In germline, CDR1 is SQVTM, CDR2 ANQGSEA. The CDR3 covers 14 residues. The germline V and J ends were trimmed by 7 bases and 4 bases, with 16 bases remaining between them. This chain's CDR3 is CSGRLGGSTGELFF. The DNA for the CDR3 is TGCAGCGGTAGGCTAGGGGGGAGCACCGGGGAGCTGTTTTTT.

The CDR3, as DNA: TGTGCCAGCAGTTTCTCCGAGGGGGGAGGCTACACCTTC. Protein product: CASSFSEGGGYTF. This chain connects TRBV12-3 or TRBV12-4 to TRBJ1-2; weak D call: TRBD1 (6 bases). Trimming removed 3 bases at V and 8 bases at J, with 13 bases between. The CDR3 sequence is 13 residues long.

V and J are TRBV6-5 and TRBJ1-1, with D unresolved. Germline V lookup: CDR1 MNHEY, CDR2 SVGAGI. The V gene lost 0 bases and the J gene lost 7 bases, with 12 bases spanning the gap. This CDR3 region has 14 residues. CDR3 DNA: TGTGCCAGCAGTTACTCGATTGATGGGGTTGAAGCTTTCTTT. Protein: CASSYSIDGVEAFF.

The chain recombines TRBV20-1 with TRBJ1-4; D is undetermined. The CDR3 sequence is 15 residues long. Per germline, CDR1 DFQATT and CDR2 SNEGSKA (reference sequence). V shed 1 base and J shed 0 bases, with 9 bases lying between them. CDR3 residues: CSARGLPPTNEKLFF. The CDR3 nucleotides are TGCAGTGCTAGAGGTCTCCCCCCAACTAATGAAAAACTGTTTTTT.

The V gene is TRBV7-9, the J gene TRBJ1-2; D is undetermined. Germline CDR1 is SEHNR and CDR2 is FQNEAQ (reference sequence). CDR3 length: 16 residues. The V gene lost 4 bases and the J gene lost 0 bases, with 15 bases spanning the gap. The CDR3 nucleotides read TGTGCCAGCAGCTCCAGCCGGACCAGAGCTAACTATGGCTACACCTTC. It yields the protein CASSSSRTRANYGYTF.